The next 24 T cell receptor beta chains were all read from a single sample in a study of cytomegalovirus exposure and HLA in healthy donors. PCR was performed using 60 Vbeta and 13 Jbeta primers. Sequenced by immunoSEQ multiplex PCR; TCRdb stores in-frame clones only, minus some. The table lists under 150,000 clones, approximately 80% of them singletons. What was sequenced was PBMCs. Receptors originate from a man aged 25-45 years in good health and CMV-seropositive.

This chain connects TRBV18 to TRBJ2-1; TRBD2 matches at 9 bases. CDR1 and CDR2 (germline): KGHSH, LQKENI. Trimming at V came to 2 bases and at J to 5 bases, leaving 4 bases not matched to a gene. The length of the CDR3 is 15 residues. In DNA, the CDR3 is TGTGCCAGCTCACCAGGGATAGCGGGGGACAATGAGCAGTTCTTC. It encodes CASSPGIAGDNEQFF. Based on the CDR3 plus reference TRBV18 and TRBJ2-1, the full variable domain is NAGVMQNPRHLVRRRGQEARLRCSPMKGHSHVYWYRQLPEEGLKFMVYLQKENIIDESGMPKERFSAEFPKEGPSILRIQQVVRGDSAAYFCASSPGIAGDNEQFFGPGTRLTVL.

The rearrangement joins TRBV28 to TRBJ1-3; D possibly corresponds to TRBD1 (6 bases). The CDR3 runs 18 residues. The germline V gene has CDR1 MDHEN and CDR2 SYDVKM. V was cut by 1 base and J by 1 base, with 17 bases left in between. The CDR3 sequence: CASSLFWDTHSSGNTIYF. As DNA, the CDR3 is TGTGCCAGCAGTTTATTTTGGGACACCCATAGTTCTGGAAACACCATATATTTT. The full variable domain, rest sourced from reference TRBV28 and TRBJ1-3, is DVKVTQSSRYLVKRTGEKVFLECVQDMDHENMFWYRQDPGLGLRLIYFSYDVKMKEKGDIPEGYSVSREKKERFSLILESASTNQTSMYLCASSLFWDTHSSGNTIYFGEGSWLTVV.

The chain has TRBV7-3 and TRBJ2-7; TRBD1 is a possible D gene (6 bases). The V end lost 6 bases, the J end lost 3 bases, and 18 bases lay between the germline ends. This CDR3 has 15 amino acids. Germline CDR1 reads SGHTA; CDR2 reads FQGTGA. DNA for the CDR3: TGTGCCAGCAGTAAGGGGGTAGGCAACTACTACGAGCAGTACTTC. Protein sequence: CASSKGVGNYYEQYF. The full variable domain, in which reference TRBV7-3 and TRBJ2-7 provide the parts outside the CDR3, is GAGVSQTPSNKVTEKGKYVELRCDPISGHTALYWYRQSLGQGPEFLIYFQGTGAADDSGLPNDRFFAVRPEGSVSTLKIQRTERGDSAVYLCASSKGVGNYYEQYFGPGTRLTVT.

V and J are TRBV4-1 and TRBJ2-1; 8 positions match TRBD2. V trimming: 1 base; J trimming: 5 bases; junction bases outside the gene matches: 7. CDR1 is MGHRA and CDR2 is YSYEKL in the germline V gene. The CDR3 contains 16 residues. CDR3 DNA sequence: TGCGCCAGCAGCCAAGGGGGACTAGAACGAAACAATGAGCAGTTCTTC. Protein product: CASSQGGLERNNEQFF.

The rearrangement links TRBV5-4 to TRBJ2-1, with 10 bases identical to TRBD1. V lost 2 bases, J lost 7 bases, and 6 bases stayed unmatched. The CDR3 length is 15 residues. Germline V gives CDR1 SGHNT, CDR2 YYREEE (reference sequence). CDR3 bases: TGTGCCAGCAGCTTCGACAGGGGGCGGTCTAATGAGCAGTTCTTC. Protein sequence: CASSFDRGRSNEQFF.

The J gene is TRBJ2-3, the V gene TRBV5-6; D not resolved. The V end was cut by 4 bases, the J end by 6 bases, with 18 bases between. Germline V gives CDR1 SGHDT, CDR2 YYEEEE. The CDR3 contains 15 residues. The chain's CDR3 is CASSPELRMEDTQYF. Written as DNA, the CDR3 is TGTGCCAGCAGCCCGGAGCTACGGATGGAGGATACGCAGTATTTT.

As DNA, the CDR3 is TGTGCCAGCAGCTTAGTGGGAGGTCGTGGCTACACCTTC. Residues: CASSLVGGRGYTF. This rearrangement joins TRBV7-2 to TRBJ1-2; D not certain. The CDR3 consists of 13 residues. Germline lookup yields CDR1 SGHTA and CDR2 FQGNSA. V shed 1 base and J shed 7 bases, with 10 bases lying between them.

The table lists this clone with a few counts. The chain has TRBV21-1 and TRBJ2-1; the table's D gene call, TRBD1, was not cross checked with the DNA. TRBV21-1 is given as a pseudogene. The CDR3 sequence is 15 residues long. The CDR3, as DNA: TGTGCCAGCAGCAAGCGCAGGGGATGCTACAATGAGCAGTTCTTC. Translating it yields CASSKRRGCYNEQFF.

The J gene is TRBJ1-1, the V gene TRBV5-1; TRBD1 aligns across 7 bases. This CDR3 is built from 15 residues. The germline V gene encodes CDR1 SGHRS and CDR2 YFSETQ. Trimming cost V 1 base and J 3 bases; bases outside gene matches: 6. This CDR3 reads CASSLSAQGDTEAFF. The CDR3 nucleotides are TGCGCCAGCAGCTTGTCGGCTCAGGGGGACACTGAAGCTTTCTTT. Using reference TRBV5-1 and TRBJ1-1 for the parts outside the CDR3, the full variable domain is KAGVTQTPRYLIKTRGQQVTLSCSPISGHRSVSWYQQTPGQGLQFLFEYFSETQRNKGNFPGRFSGRQFSNSRSEMNVSTLELGDSALYLCASSLSAQGDTEAFFGQGTRLTVV.

This rearrangement joins TRBV6-6 to TRBJ1-2; the D is unclear. The germline CDR1 and CDR2 sequences are MNHNY and SVGAGI (reference sequence). This CDR3 comprises 11 residues. V was cut by 6 bases and J by 8 bases, with 10 bases left in between. CDR3 coding DNA: TGTGCCAGCAGCGAGGGTACCGGCTACACCTTC. Its protein is CASSEGTGYTF.

A single count supports this clone. This sequence joins TRBV7-8 and TRBJ2-2; 9 bases fit TRBD2. The CDR3 is 17 residues long. CDR1 is SGHVS, CDR2 FQNEAQ, per germline. With 4 bases clipped from V and 0 bases from J, the junction kept 6 bases outside the gene matches. The CDR3 loop reads CASSSRASGANTGELFF. The CDR3, as DNA: TGTGCCAGCAGCTCCCGGGCTAGCGGGGCGAACACCGGGGAGCTGTTTTTT.

The J gene is TRBJ2-5, the V gene TRBV18, with D possibly being TRBD1 (5 bases). In germline, CDR1 is KGHSH, CDR2 LQKENI. V was trimmed by 0 bases and J by 1 base, leaving 9 bases between them. The CDR3 has 15 amino acids. CDR3 bases: TGTGCCAGCTCACCACCAGGCAGGGCCCAAGAGACCCAGTACTTC. This translates into CASSPPGRAQETQYF.

This clone was counted between two and nine times. The rearrangement joins TRBV15 to TRBJ2-2; 8 nucleotides match TRBD1. Germline V gives CDR1 LNHNV, CDR2 YYDKDF (reference sequence). The CDR3 is 17 residues long. The V gene end was trimmed by 1 base and the J gene end by 0 bases; junction bases not matched to a gene: 4. The CDR3 loop reads CATSRAGGLTNTGELFF. For the CDR3, the DNA is TGTGCCACCAGCAGAGCAGGGGGCCTAACGAACACCGGGGAGCTGTTTTTT.

This clone was recorded once. The V gene is TRBV28, the J gene TRBJ2-3, with 8 bases identical to TRBD2. Trimming took 3 bases from V and 2 from J; bases not matched to a gene: 13. Germline assignment: CDR1 MDHEN and CDR2 SYDVKM. The CDR3 is 18 residues long. The CDR3 protein is CASSFAGREATFTDTQYF. The CDR3 DNA is TGTGCCAGCAGTTTCGCCGGGCGGGAGGCCACTTTCACAGATACGCAGTATTTT.

This clone was counted a few times. The chain has TRBV10-3 and TRBJ2-7; TRBD2 matches 7 bases. CDR1 ENHRY and CDR2 SYGVKD come from the germline V gene. V was clipped by 10 bases and J by 3 bases; unmatched bases: 12. This CDR3 contains 14 residues. The DNA of the CDR3 is TGTGCCACCGCTCCGACTGGACTAGTCTACGAGCAGTACTTC. Protein: CATAPTGLVYEQYF.

This chain links TRBV14 with TRBJ2-7; 9 bases fit TRBD2. The ends lost 5 bases at V and 7 bases at J; junction bases unmatched: 12. The CDR3 loop spans 15 amino acids. CDR1 and CDR2 (germline): SGHDN, FVKESK. In nucleotides, the CDR3 is TGTGCCAGCAGCGATCTCGGGACTAGCAATGTAGAGCAGTACTTC. Protein product: CASSDLGTSNVEQYF.

In its sample, this clone was seen once. The rearrangement uses TRBV5-1 and TRBJ2-7; TRBD2 agrees at 11 bases. The CDR3 length is 13 residues. Germline assignment: CDR1 SGHRS and CDR2 YFSETQ. The CDR3 loop is CATALAGGFEQYF. The CDR3 nucleotides are TGCGCGACCGCATTAGCGGGGGGGTTCGAGCAGTACTTC.

The chain has TRBV5-1 and TRBJ2-1, with D maybe TRBD2 (7 bases). Germline V gene lookup returns CDR1 SGHRS and CDR2 YFSETQ. Deletions cut 4 bases from V and 4 bases from J, with 18 bases between. CDR3 size: 16 residues. DNA for the CDR3: TGCGCCAGCAGCCCTCAGGGGACTACCCCTTACAATGAGCAGTTCTTC. Protein: CASSPQGTTPYNEQFF. The full variable domain, in which reference TRBV5-1 and TRBJ2-1 provide the parts outside the CDR3, is KAGVTQTPRYLIKTRGQQVTLSCSPISGHRSVSWYQQTPGQGLQFLFEYFSETQRNKGNFPGRFSGRQFSNSRSEMNVSTLELGDSALYLCASSPQGTTPYNEQFFGPGTRLTVL.

This clone was observed a few times. The rearrangement joins TRBV5-4 to TRBJ2-1; 9 bases map to TRBD1. Looked up from germline, CDR1 is SGHNT and CDR2 is YYREEE (reference sequence). V dropped 0 bases and J dropped 7; count of bases not matched to a gene: 11. This CDR3 is built from 17 residues. The chain's CDR3 is CASSLGTGQGMVNEQFF. CDR3 sequence (DNA): TGTGCCAGCAGCTTGGGAACGGGACAGGGCATGGTGAATGAGCAGTTCTTC.

The chain carries TRBV7-2 and TRBJ1-1; the match to TRBD1 covers 9 bases. Germline assignment: CDR1 SGHTA and CDR2 FQGNSA. The CDR3 length is 13 residues. Trimming at V came to 5 bases and at J to 8 bases, leaving 6 bases not matched to a gene. CDR3 loop: CASSTRTGAEAFF. The CDR3 nucleotides read TGTGCCAGCAGCACCAGGACAGGGGCAGAAGCTTTCTTT. Variable domain in full (rest from reference TRBV7-2 and TRBJ1-1): GAGVSQSPSNKVTEKGKDVELRCDPISGHTALYWYRQSLGQGLEFLIYFQGNSAPDKSGLPSDRFSAERTGGSVSTLTIQRTQQEDSAVYLCASSTRTGAEAFFGQGTRLTVV.

V usage is TRBV2 and J usage is TRBJ1-5; D gene uncertain. CDR3 length: 12 residues. V dropped 4 bases and J dropped 7 bases, with 8 bases sitting between them. Germline V gives CDR1 SNHLY, CDR2 FYNNEI. The CDR3 nucleotides are TGTGCCAGCAGTGTCAGTGTACAGCCCCAGCATTTT. As protein: CASSVSVQPQHF.

V usage is TRBV5-1 and J usage is TRBJ2-2, with D perhaps matching TRBD2 (5 bases). Germline lookup yields CDR1 SGHRS and CDR2 YFSETQ. Between the trimmed V and J ends, which lost 4 bases and 4 bases, there was a span of 14 bases. The CDR3 is made up of 15 amino acids. DNA of the CDR3: TGCGCCAGCAGCGGCCAGGACGCGGGCACCGGGGAGCTGTTTTTT. Residues: CASSGQDAGTGELFF.

The rearrangement uses TRBV28 and TRBJ2-1, with D perhaps TRBD1 (5 bases). The length of the CDR3 is 13 residues. V was trimmed by 5 bases and J by 8 bases, leaving 13 bases between them. Germline V gene data show CDR1 as MDHEN and CDR2 as SYDVKM. The CDR3 DNA sequence: TGTGCCAGCAGTAGACGCTCCAGGGATGAGCAGTTCTTC. It specifies CASSRRSRDEQFF.

The chain employs TRBV25-1 and TRBJ2-5; 7 nucleotides align to TRBD2. CDR1 and CDR2 from the germline V gene are MGHDK and SYGVNS. V dropped 1 base and J dropped 5; count of bases not matched to a gene: 10. The CDR3 runs 16 residues. The CDR3 reads CASSEFLGLERETQYF. CDR3 bases: TGTGCCAGCAGTGAATTTCTAGGACTAGAACGGGAGACCCAGTACTTC.